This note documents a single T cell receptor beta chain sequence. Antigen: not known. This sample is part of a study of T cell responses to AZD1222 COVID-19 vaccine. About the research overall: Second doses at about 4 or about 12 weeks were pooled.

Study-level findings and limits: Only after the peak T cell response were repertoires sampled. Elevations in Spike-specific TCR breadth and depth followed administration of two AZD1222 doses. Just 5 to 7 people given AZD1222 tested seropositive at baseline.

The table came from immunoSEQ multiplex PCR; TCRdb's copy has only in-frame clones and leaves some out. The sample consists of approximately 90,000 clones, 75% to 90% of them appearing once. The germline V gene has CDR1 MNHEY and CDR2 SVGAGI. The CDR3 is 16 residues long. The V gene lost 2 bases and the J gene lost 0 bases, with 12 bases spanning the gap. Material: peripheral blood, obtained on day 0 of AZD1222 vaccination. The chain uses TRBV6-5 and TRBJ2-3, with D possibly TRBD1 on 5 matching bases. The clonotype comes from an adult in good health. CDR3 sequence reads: CASSYRAGPSTDTQYF. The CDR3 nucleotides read TGTGCCAGCAGTTACCGGGCAGGGCCTAGCACAGATACGCAGTATTTT.